Following are 7 T cell receptor beta chains from one sample sequenced in a study of identical twins. TCRdb ran MiXCR on the 5' RACE reads and lists one entry per CDR3 protein. Counted here are 700,000 or so distinct CDR3 sequences, approximately 21% occurring once; the ten biggest clones make up 4% to 4.5%. The data also belong to a second study, concerning T cells expressing NK-cell markers.

Material for sequencing was PBMCs. These receptor sequences come from a woman aged 18-35 years in good health.

V and J are TRBV6-1 and TRBJ2-3; D call uncertain. Per the germline V gene, CDR1 is MNHNS and CDR2 is SASEGT. The ends were cut back, 6 bases at V and 2 bases at J, with 9 bases in the middle. This CDR3 region has 13 residues. The CDR3 spells CASRDGTTDTQYF. The CDR3 DNA reads TGTGCCAGCAGGGACGGAACCACAGATACGCAGTATTTT.

This clonotype was seen only a few times. The gene calls are TRBV29-1 and TRBJ1-2; D is uncertain. The CDR3 is made up of 13 amino acids. V was shortened by 5 bases and J by 4 bases, with 14 bases between the two germline ends. Germline assignment: CDR1 SQVTM and CDR2 ANQGSEA. The CDR3 bases are TGCAGCGTTCGCTACAATAGTGGCTATGGCTACACCTTC. It encodes CSVRYNSGYGYTF.

V and J are TRBV5-5 and TRBJ2-7, with 7 bases matching TRBD2. V trimming: 4 bases; J trimming: 2 bases; junction bases outside the gene matches: 6. Germline-derived CDR1 and CDR2 are SGHKS and YYEKEE (reference sequence). The CDR3 runs to 14 residues. CDR3 nucleotides: TGTGCCAGCAGCCAAAAAGGACTAGCCTACGAGCAGTACTTC. Translation: CASSQKGLAYEQYF.

V and J are TRBV5-5 and TRBJ2-1; 9 positions agree with TRBD1. The V and J ends lost 4 bases and 9 bases, in that order; junction bases with no gene match: 11. Looked up from germline, CDR1 is SGHKS and CDR2 is YYEKEE (reference sequence). The CDR3 is 15 amino acids. The CDR3, as DNA: TGTGCCAGCAGCCTCCGGGACAGGGTAATGGGTGAGCAGTTCTTC. Translating gives CASSLRDRVMGEQFF.

The CDR3: CSARDPGTDEQFF. CDR3 bases: TGCAGTGCTAGAGACCCGGGCACCGATGAGCAGTTCTTC. This chain links TRBV20-1 with TRBJ2-1; D ambiguous. The CDR3 has 13 residues. Trimming cost V 0 bases and J 8 bases, with 11 bases left between them. Germline-derived CDR1 and CDR2 are DFQATT and SNEGSKA (reference sequence).

J is TRBJ1-2 and V is TRBV24-1, with 10 bases matching TRBD1. The CDR3 covers 14 residues. The ends lost 5 bases at V and 5 bases at J; junction bases unmatched: 4. Germline-derived CDR1 and CDR2 are KGHDR and SFDVKD. CDR3 nucleotides: TGTGCCACCAGTGGCCGGGGACAGGGGTATGGCTACACCTTC. Its translation is CATSGRGQGYGYTF.

The chain combines TRBV5-1 with TRBJ2-3; D tentatively fits TRBD1 or TRBD2 (5 bases each). Trimming removed 4 bases at V and 9 bases at J, with 18 bases between. Germline lookup yields CDR1 SGHRS and CDR2 YFSETQ. The CDR3 runs 14 residues. For the CDR3, the DNA is TGCGCCAGCAGCCACCCCCGGGGCGAGGCAACGCAGTATTTT. This gives the protein CASSHPRGEATQYF.